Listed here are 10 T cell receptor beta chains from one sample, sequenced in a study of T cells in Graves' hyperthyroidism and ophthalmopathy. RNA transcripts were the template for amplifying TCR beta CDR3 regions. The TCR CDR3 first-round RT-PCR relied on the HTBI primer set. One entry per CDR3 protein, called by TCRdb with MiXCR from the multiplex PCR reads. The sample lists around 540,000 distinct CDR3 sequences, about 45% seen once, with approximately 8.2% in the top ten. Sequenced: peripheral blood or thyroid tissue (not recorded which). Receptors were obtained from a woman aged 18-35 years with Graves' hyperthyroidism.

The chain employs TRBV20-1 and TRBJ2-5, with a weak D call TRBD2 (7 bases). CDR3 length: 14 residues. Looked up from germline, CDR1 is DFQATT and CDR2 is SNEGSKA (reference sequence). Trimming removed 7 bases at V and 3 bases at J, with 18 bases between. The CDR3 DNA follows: TGCAGTGATCTCGCGGGAGAGGGGGAAGAGACCCAGTACTTC. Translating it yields CSDLAGEGEETQYF.

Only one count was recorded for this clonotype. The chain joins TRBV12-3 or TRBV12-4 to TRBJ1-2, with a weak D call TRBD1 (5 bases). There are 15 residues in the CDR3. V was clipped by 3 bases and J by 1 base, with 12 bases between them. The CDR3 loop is CASSFLAGNNYGYTF. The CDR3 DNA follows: TGTGCCAGCAGTTTCTTGGCAGGGAATAACTATGGCTACACCTTC.

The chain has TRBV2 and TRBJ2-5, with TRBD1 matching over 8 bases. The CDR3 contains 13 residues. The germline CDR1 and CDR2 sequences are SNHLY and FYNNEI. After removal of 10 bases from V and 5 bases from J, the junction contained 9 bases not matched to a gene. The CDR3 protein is CAMLTGDGETQYF. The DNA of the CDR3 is TGTGCCATGCTGACAGGGGATGGGGAGACCCAGTACTTC.

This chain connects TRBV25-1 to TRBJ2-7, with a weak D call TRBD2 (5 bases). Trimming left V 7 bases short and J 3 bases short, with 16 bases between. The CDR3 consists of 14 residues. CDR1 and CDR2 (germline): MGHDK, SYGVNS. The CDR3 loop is CASIPSGPIYEQYF. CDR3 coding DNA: TGTGCCAGCATTCCCAGCGGACCTATCTACGAGCAGTACTTC.

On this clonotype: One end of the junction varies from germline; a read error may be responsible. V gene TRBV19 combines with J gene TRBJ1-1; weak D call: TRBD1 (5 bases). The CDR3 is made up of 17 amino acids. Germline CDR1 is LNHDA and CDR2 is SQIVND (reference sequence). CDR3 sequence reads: CAGSRLGAGVRNTEAFF. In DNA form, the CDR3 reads TGTGCCGGTAGCAGACTTGGGGCGGGAGTGAGGAACACTGAAGCTTTCTTT.

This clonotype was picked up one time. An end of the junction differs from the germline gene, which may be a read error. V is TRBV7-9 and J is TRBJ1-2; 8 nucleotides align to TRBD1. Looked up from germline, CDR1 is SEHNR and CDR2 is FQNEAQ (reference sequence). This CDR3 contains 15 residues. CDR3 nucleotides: TGTGCCCGCAGCAGCGCTTGGCAGGGGGCCTATGGCTACACCTTC. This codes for CARSSAWQGAYGYTF.

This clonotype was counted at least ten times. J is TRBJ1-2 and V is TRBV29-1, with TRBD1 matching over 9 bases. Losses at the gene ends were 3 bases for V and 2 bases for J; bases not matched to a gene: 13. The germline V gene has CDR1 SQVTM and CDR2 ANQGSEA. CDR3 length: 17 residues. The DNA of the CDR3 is TGCAGCGTTGACCCCCGAGGGAGGACAGGGGAGAACTATGGCTACACCTTC. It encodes CSVDPRGRTGENYGYTF.

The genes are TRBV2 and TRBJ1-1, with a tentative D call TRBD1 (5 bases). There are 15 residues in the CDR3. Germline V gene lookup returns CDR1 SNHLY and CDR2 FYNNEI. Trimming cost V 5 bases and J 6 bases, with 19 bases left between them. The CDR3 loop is CASSRALRGPPEAFF. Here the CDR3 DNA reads TGTGCCAGCAGTAGGGCCTTGAGGGGACCCCCTGAAGCTTTCTTT.

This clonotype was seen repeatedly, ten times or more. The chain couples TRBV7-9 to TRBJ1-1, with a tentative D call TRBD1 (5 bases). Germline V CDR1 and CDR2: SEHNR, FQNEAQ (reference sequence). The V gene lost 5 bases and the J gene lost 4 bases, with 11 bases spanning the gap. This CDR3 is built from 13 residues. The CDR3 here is CASSPQRGTEAFF. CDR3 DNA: TGTGCCAGCAGCCCACAAAGGGGCACTGAAGCTTTCTTT.

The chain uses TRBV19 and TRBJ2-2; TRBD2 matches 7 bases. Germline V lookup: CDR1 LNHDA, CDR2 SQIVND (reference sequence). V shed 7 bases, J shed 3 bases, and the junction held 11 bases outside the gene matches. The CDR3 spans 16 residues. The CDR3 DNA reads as TGTGCCAGTAAAACCGCAGCTAGCGGATACACCGGGGAGCTGTTTTTT. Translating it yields CASKTAASGYTGELFF.